This T cell receptor beta chain was sequenced during a study of Ad26.COV2.S vaccination and SARS-CoV-2 variants (dated by TCRdb to the early 2020s). About the study as a whole: Donors in the vaccine arm were drawn from COV1001, a phase I-IIa trial of Ad26.COV2.S in healthy adults that was multicentre, randomized, double-blind and placebo-controlled. Participants in the trial were split at random into five groups of five each, receiving low-dose or high-dose Ad26.COV2.S once or twice, or else placebo on both occasions. Throughout the experiments and outcome assessment, investigators stayed blinded to trial group allocation. The TCR-sequenced set comprised approximately 32 samples: approximately 19 Ad26.COV2.S vaccine recipients, 5 placebo recipients and 8 SARS-CoV-2 convalescent individuals. TCRbeta repertoire sequencing was used to assess the specificity and breadth of SARS-CoV-2-reactive T cell receptors after Ad26.COV2.S vaccination. Ad26.COV2.S was administered intramuscularly at a dose of 5x10^10 or 1x10^11 viral particles, either as one shot or as two shots given 56 days apart. Findings and caveats that apply to the study as a whole: Non-spike TCR breadth was comparable between vaccine and placebo recipients, consistent with the vaccine containing only spike. Spike-specific TCR breadth was higher in Ad26.COV2.S recipients than in placebo recipients (P = 0.0014). After vaccination, spike-specific CD8+ and CD4+ T cell responses were reported to show substantial breadth. The authors noted that the TCR breadth and depth analyses may have underestimated total T cell responses. Comparing responses between vaccine doses or regimens was not something the study was powered to do.

The CDR3 starts with the cysteine, ends with the phenylalanine, and has 20 residues. Solely the CDR3 DNA is kept, with 60 bases framed from the first base. The sample's treatment or condition label, in plain terms: about 20 received Ad26.COV2.S at low or high dose, single or two shots; roughly five received placebo; per-sample allocation not given. Repertoires of vaccine and placebo recipients were sequenced from samples taken on day 63 after the first injection. Between 29 July and 7 August 2020, Cohort 1b enrolled 20 to 30 adults aged 18-55 years at one site in Boston, USA. Ad26.COV2.S was a replication-incompetent adenovirus type 26 vector expressing a prefusion-stabilized SARS-CoV-2 spike protein from the original Wuhan strain. With respect to this clone: Which antigen it targets is not known. No base-level quality is on record; no much larger clone is a single base apart.

The immunoSEQ Assay was used to sequence TCRbeta CDR3 regions. After extraction, genomic DNA underwent amplification by bias-controlled multiplex PCR, followed by high-throughput sequencing. Regarding the original processing steps: Collapsing and filtering of sequences were performed to quantify the absolute abundance of each unique TCRbeta CDR3 region. T cell fraction was estimated by normalization of TCRbeta template counts to usable DNA, with usable DNA being measured through amplification of reference genes present in all nucleated cells. Repertoire TCRs were annotated as SARS-CoV-2-specific by exact matching of V gene, CDR3 amino acid sequence and J gene to a known reactive TCR set. The reference SARS-CoV-2 TCR set came from MIRA and was filtered for enrichment in COVID-19-positive ImmuneCODE repertoires, removing public or cross-reactive TCRs. Using the MIRA antigens, annotated TCRs were further analysed by specific ORF or by position within an ORF. Depth was the summed frequency of annotated unique rearrangements, while breadth was defined as annotated unique rearrangements over total unique productive rearrangements. Two-sided Wilcoxon rank-sum tests were applied when comparing TCR breadth between groups. In TCRdb, the immuneACCESS table is reduced to in-frame sequences with V and J assigned. These tables do not hold every clone; where another copy was compared, an unresolved V gene accounts for under half, and the others remain unexplained. V, J and clone size derive from that table, while D and trimming were established from the DNA sequence. The sample contains more than 300,000 clones, roughly 80% of them found a single time. Clones ranked in the top ten supply roughly 2% of the sample.

The rearrangement joined TRBV21-1 to TRBJ1-5; TRBD1 is taken as the D call from the table, unchecked against the DNA. TRBV21-1 is shown as a pseudogene. The material was peripheral blood, obtained in a trial of Ad26.COV2.S vaccine versus placebo. This clonotype was obtained from a person between 18 and 65 years old who received the Ad26.COV2.S COVID-19 vaccine or a placebo. The nucleotides read TGTGCCAGCAGCAATAATTGCTCGGACAGGGAATTAAATAGCAATCAGCCCCAGCATTTT. Its protein reads: CASSNNCSDRELNSNQPQHF.